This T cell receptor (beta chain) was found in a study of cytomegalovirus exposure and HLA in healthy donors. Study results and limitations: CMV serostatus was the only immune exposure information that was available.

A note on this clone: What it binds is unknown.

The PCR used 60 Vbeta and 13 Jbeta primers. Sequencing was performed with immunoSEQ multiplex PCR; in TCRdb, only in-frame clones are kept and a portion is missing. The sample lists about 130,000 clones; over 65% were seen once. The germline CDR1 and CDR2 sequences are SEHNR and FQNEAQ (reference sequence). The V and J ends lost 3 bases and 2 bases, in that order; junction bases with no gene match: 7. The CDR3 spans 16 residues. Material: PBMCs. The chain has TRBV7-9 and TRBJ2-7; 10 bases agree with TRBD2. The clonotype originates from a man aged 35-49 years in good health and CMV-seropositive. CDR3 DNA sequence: TGTGCCAGCAGCTTCAGTTTGAGCGGGGGGGCCTACGAGCAGTACTTC. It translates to CASSFSLSGGAYEQYF.